These 27 T cell receptor beta chains share one sample of origin, sequenced in a study of response to subunit inactivated influenza vaccine. TCRdb reprocessed the RT-PCR reads via MiXCR and lists one record per CDR3 protein. Seen here are a few hundred thousand distinct CDR3 sequences, about 14% observed once, and the top ten hold around 10%. Material: PBMCs from blood, obtained 11 to 12 days after vaccination. Receptor source: a man aged 45-60 years who received an inactivated influenza vaccine.

The V and J genes are TRBV29-1 and TRBJ2-1; D is undetermined. The CDR3 is 11 amino acids. V gave up 4 bases and J gave up 7 bases, with 8 bases separating them. The germline CDR1 and CDR2 sequences are SQVTM and ANQGSEA. CDR3 sequence: CSVGWENEQFF. The CDR3 DNA is TGCAGCGTTGGTTGGGAAAATGAGCAGTTCTTC.

This clonotype was observed a handful of times. The chain carries TRBV20-1 and TRBJ2-5; a possible D gene is TRBD2 (5 bases). Germline CDR1 is DFQATT and CDR2 is SNEGSKA (reference sequence). V was cut by 5 bases and J by 4 bases, with 14 bases left in between. This CDR3 has 13 residues. CDR3 residues: CSARTSSPETQYF. DNA of the CDR3: TGCAGTGCTCGTACTAGTTCTCCAGAGACCCAGTACTTC.

Comment on this clonotype: An end of the junction does not agree with germline; a read error may underlie this. The V gene is TRBV7-9, the J gene TRBJ2-5; D is uncertain. The CDR3 extends over 14 amino acids. The germline V gene encodes CDR1 SEHNR and CDR2 FQNEAQ (reference sequence). The CDR3, as DNA: TGTGCCGGCAGCTTAGTGAGGCCACAAGAGACCCAGTACTTC. The encoded protein is CAGSLVRPQETQYF.

This clonotype was detected only a few times. This chain joins TRBV4-2 and TRBJ2-1; D unclear. Trimming pared 0 bases from V and 4 bases from J, leaving 13 bases between. The CDR3 is 16 residues long. CDR1 and CDR2 from the germline V gene are LGHNA and YNFKEQ. The CDR3 loop reads CASSQEGGLKYNEQFF. CDR3 nucleotide sequence: TGTGCCAGCAGCCAAGAGGGTGGCCTTAAATACAATGAGCAGTTCTTC.

This clonotype was seen a handful of times. The V and J genes are TRBV20-1 and TRBJ2-1; 8 nucleotides line up with TRBD1. With 3 bases clipped from V and 5 bases from J, the junction kept 9 bases outside the gene matches. CDR3 length: 15 residues. CDR1 and CDR2 from the germline V gene are DFQATT and SNEGSKA (reference sequence). This CDR3 reads CSARDGQGSHNEQFF. The CDR3 coding sequence is TGCAGTGCTAGGGATGGACAGGGAAGCCACAATGAGCAGTTCTTC.

The V gene is TRBV7-8, the J gene TRBJ2-3, with 9 bases that match TRBD2. This CDR3 spans 17 amino acids. Germline V gives CDR1 SGHVS, CDR2 FQNEAQ. J gave up 1 base and V 3 bases, and 8 bases lay outside the gene matches. For the CDR3, the DNA is TGTGCCAGCAGCTTCCGCCTGACTAGCGGACGCACAGATACGCAGTATTTT. It yields the protein CASSFRLTSGRTDTQYF.

The sample holds a few counts of this clonotype. J is TRBJ2-1 and V is TRBV20-1; 8 bases are shared with TRBD2. The CDR3 contains 13 residues. Germline CDR1 is DFQATT and CDR2 is SNEGSKA (reference sequence). V shed 4 bases, J shed 7 bases, and the junction held 6 bases outside the gene matches. The CDR3 region is CSAILAAWNEQFF. The CDR3 nucleotides are TGCAGTGCTATACTAGCGGCATGGAATGAGCAGTTCTTC.

Only a few counts were recorded for this clonotype. The chain combines TRBV28 with TRBJ2-1; D possibly matches TRBD1 or TRBD2 (6 bases each). V shed 7 bases and J shed 0 bases, with 13 bases lying between them. Germline lookup yields CDR1 MDHEN and CDR2 SYDVKM. This CDR3 region has 15 residues. CDR3 nucleotide sequence: TGTGCCAGCAATCACGGGGGCGCCTCCTACAATGAGCAGTTCTTC. Protein product: CASNHGGASYNEQFF.

The gene calls are TRBV6-1 and TRBJ2-6; D is possibly TRBD2 (5 bases). The V gene lost 5 bases and the J gene lost 0 bases, with 17 bases spanning the gap. Germline-derived CDR1 and CDR2 are MNHNS and SASEGT. The length of the CDR3 is 18 residues. CDR3 protein: CASSNALAGSSGANVLTF. The CDR3 DNA reads TGTGCCAGCAGTAACGCCCTAGCCGGCAGCTCTGGGGCCAACGTCCTGACTTTC.

This clonotype came up many times. The chain has TRBV4-1 and TRBJ1-6, with a possible D match to TRBD1 (5 bases). The CDR3 consists of 19 residues. Germline CDR1 is MGHRA and CDR2 is YSYEKL. V lost 0 bases, J lost 6 bases, and 21 bases lay in between. The CDR3 DNA reads as TGCGCCAGCAGCCAAGAATCAACACGGGACCTCTCATTTAATTCACCCCTCCACTTT. Encoded protein: CASSQESTRDLSFNSPLHF.

This clonotype showed up just a few times. The V and J genes are TRBV10-3 and TRBJ2-7; a possible D gene is TRBD1 (6 bases). V was shortened by 8 bases and J by 2 bases, with 16 bases between the two germline ends. The germline V gene encodes CDR1 ENHRY and CDR2 SYGVKD. The CDR3 extends over 14 amino acids. DNA of the CDR3: TGTGCCATCGCCCCAGACAGGTCGCCCTACGAGCAGTACTTC. Its protein product is CAIAPDRSPYEQYF.

This chain links TRBV12-3 or TRBV12-4 with TRBJ2-7; 7 positions agree with TRBD1. The CDR3 spans 14 residues. V trimming: 2 bases; J trimming: 5 bases; junction bases outside the gene matches: 6. As DNA, the CDR3 is TGTGCCAGCAGTTTACTTAACAGGGGCCACGAGCAGTACTTC. Amino acids: CASSLLNRGHEQYF.

In this sample, this clonotype turned up a few times. The J gene is TRBJ2-1, the V gene TRBV24-1; D gene uncertain. The CDR3 has 14 residues. Germline V lookup: CDR1 KGHDR, CDR2 SFDVKD. V lost 2 bases and J 7 bases, leaving 11 bases between the germline ends. CDR3 DNA: TGTGCCACCAGTGATTCTTACAGAGAGAATGAGCAGTTCTTC. Amino acids: CATSDSYRENEQFF.

V gene TRBV4-2 combines with J gene TRBJ2-1, with TRBD2 matching 12 bases. Trimming took 1 base from V and 8 from J; bases not matched to a gene: 6. Looked up from germline, CDR1 is LGHNA and CDR2 is YNFKEQ. This CDR3 comprises 16 residues. The CDR3 sequence is CASSQGLAGGTDEQFF. DNA of the CDR3: TGTGCCAGCAGCCAAGGTCTAGCGGGGGGGACGGATGAGCAGTTCTTC.

The chain couples TRBV12-3 or TRBV12-4 to TRBJ2-3, with a possible D match to TRBD1 (5 bases). The CDR3 totals 15 residues. The ends were cut back, 5 bases at V and 0 bases at J, with 12 bases in the middle. The CDR3: CASSVGQSSTDTQYF. The CDR3 region has the DNA TGTGCCAGCAGTGTGGGGCAGTCTAGCACAGATACGCAGTATTTT.

The rearrangement links TRBV12-3 or TRBV12-4 to TRBJ2-3; 15 bases fit TRBD2. This CDR3 has 17 residues. The junction had 9 bases not matched to a gene; V was cut back by 6 bases and J by 5 bases. The CDR3 DNA reads TGTGCCAGCAGCCCCTGGACTAGCGGGGGGGAGGGAGATACGCAGTATTTT. It yields the protein CASSPWTSGGEGDTQYF.

The rearrangement uses TRBV29-1 and TRBJ2-7; the D call may be TRBD1 or TRBD2 (5 bases each). From germline, CDR1 is SQVTM and CDR2 ANQGSEA. This CDR3 region has 13 residues. V shed 2 bases and J shed 5 bases, with 13 bases lying between them. CDR3 residues: CSVESGKGDEQYF. The DNA for the CDR3 is TGCAGCGTTGAATCGGGGAAAGGGGACGAGCAGTACTTC.

This chain joins TRBV7-6 and TRBJ2-1; possible D gene TRBD2, 6 bases. CDR3 length equals 14 residues. Trimming stripped 3 bases from V and 4 bases from J, with 10 bases between. Germline CDR1 and CDR2: SGHVS and FNYEAQ. This CDR3 is CASSFGGQYNEQFF. In DNA, the CDR3 is TGTGCCAGCAGCTTCGGAGGGCAGTACAATGAGCAGTTCTTC.

This clonotype was counted many times. J is TRBJ2-1 and V is TRBV5-1; 8 nucleotides match TRBD1. Germline values: CDR1 SGHRS, CDR2 YFSETQ. Losses at the gene ends were 4 bases for V and 9 bases for J; bases not matched to a gene: 3. The CDR3 is made up of 12 amino acids. Here the CDR3 reads CASSPGGSEQFF. The CDR3 coding sequence is TGCGCCAGCAGCCCAGGGGGCAGTGAGCAGTTCTTC.

Only a few counts were recorded for this clonotype. The rearrangement uses TRBV20-1 and TRBJ2-1; a weak D match, TRBD1 (5 bases). Trimming cost V 0 bases and J 5 bases, with 8 bases left between them. Germline V gene sequence: CDR1 DFQATT, CDR2 SNEGSKA (reference sequence). The CDR3 consists of 13 residues. The CDR3 protein is CSARDRVNNEQFF. The CDR3 DNA sequence: TGCAGTGCTAGAGACAGGGTAAACAATGAGCAGTTCTTC.

This CDR3 is CASSLSGTRALEQYF. The DNA of the CDR3 is TGTGCCAGCAGCTTGTCTGGGACTCGCGCCCTCGAGCAGTACTTC. V and J are TRBV5-4 and TRBJ2-7; possible D gene TRBD2, 6 bases. Germline CDR1 SGHNT, CDR2 YYREEE (reference sequence). The CDR3 length is 15 residues. V dropped 1 base and J dropped 6 bases, with 17 bases sitting between them.

This clonotype was observed a handful of times. V usage is TRBV20-1 and J usage is TRBJ2-2, with D perhaps TRBD1 (6 bases). V lost 3 bases and J 5 bases, leaving 10 bases between the germline ends. Germline values: CDR1 DFQATT, CDR2 SNEGSKA (reference sequence). This CDR3 spans 13 amino acids. The CDR3 here is CSARGRGTGELFF. As DNA, the CDR3 is TGCAGTGCTAGGGGCAGGGGAACCGGGGAGCTGTTTTTT.

This clonotype showed up many times. The rearrangement joins TRBV5-1 to TRBJ1-5, with unresolved D. The CDR3 extends over 14 amino acids. Looked up from germline, CDR1 is SGHRS and CDR2 is YFSETQ. The V gene lost 0 bases and the J gene lost 6 bases, with 10 bases spanning the gap. The CDR3 reads CASSLGSGSQPQHF. CDR3 coding DNA: TGCGCCAGCAGCTTGGGGAGCGGGAGTCAGCCCCAGCATTTT.

A few counts support this clonotype. The chain links TRBV12-3 or TRBV12-4 to TRBJ2-7, with D tentatively TRBD2 (6 bases). The CDR3 covers 15 residues. V gave up 5 bases and J gave up 5 bases, with 19 bases separating them. The CDR3 DNA reads as TGTGCCAGCAGTCCCGTAACGGGACTGGAAGACGAGCAGTACTTC. It encodes CASSPVTGLEDEQYF.

This chain links TRBV6-1 with TRBJ1-6, with no clear D. The ends were cut back, 8 bases at V and 4 bases at J, with 6 bases in the middle. The CDR3 is 12 residues long. CDR1 is MNHNS and CDR2 is SASEGT in the germline V gene. In DNA, the CDR3 is TGTGCCAGCCTGGGTTATAATTCACCCCTCCACTTT. Translating it yields CASLGYNSPLHF.

The rearrangement joins TRBV7-2 to TRBJ2-3, with D perhaps matching TRBD1 or TRBD2 (5 bases each). CDR3 length equals 14 residues. Germline assignment: CDR1 SGHTA and CDR2 FQGNSA. The V end lost 5 bases, the J end lost 4 bases, and 13 bases lay between the germline ends. In DNA form, the CDR3 reads TGTGCCAGCAGCCAAGGACGGGGCCCAGATACGCAGTATTTT. It translates to CASSQGRGPDTQYF.

The chain carries TRBV12-3 or TRBV12-4 and TRBJ2-1, with D unclear. Trimming removed 6 bases at V and 8 bases at J, with 14 bases between. CDR3 size: 13 residues. CDR3 residues: CASSPARRDEQFF. CDR3 coding DNA: TGTGCCAGCAGCCCCGCAAGGCGCGATGAGCAGTTCTTC.